Below, 27 T cell receptor beta chains from the same sample are listed, as sequenced in a study of T-cell reconstitution after alpha-beta-depleted transplantation in children. The authors prepared the TCRbeta library with unique molecular identifiers. TCRdb independently ran MiXCR on the PCR reads; one entry per CDR3 protein. The data hold fewer than 700,000 distinct CDR3 sequences, with over 10% observed a single time. Sample: PBMCs, mostly from graft donor cells, taken 360 days after TCRalphabeta/CD19-depleted stem cell transplant. The receptors derive from a male patient between 10 and 17 years old who had a stem cell transplant for acute myeloid leukemia, so the T cells may come from the graft donor.

The chain links TRBV4-2 to TRBJ2-7; possible D gene TRBD1, 5 bases. Germline assignment: CDR1 LGHNA and CDR2 YNFKEQ. This CDR3 is built from 17 residues. V was cut by 2 bases and J by 0 bases, with 17 bases left in between. DNA of the CDR3: TGTGCCAGCAGCCAACAACCAGGACCCGACAGCTCCTACGAGCAGTACTTC. This encodes CASSQQPGPDSSYEQYF.

This clonotype turned up a few times. The gene calls are TRBV28 and TRBJ2-3, with 14 nucleotides matching TRBD2. Per the germline V gene, CDR1 is MDHEN and CDR2 is SYDVKM. The trim removed 3 bases at V and 4 bases at J, leaving 12 bases unmatched. The CDR3 sequence is 19 residues long. CDR3 region: CASSLGTSGRGVIADTQYF. Written as DNA, the CDR3 is TGTGCCAGCAGTTTGGGGACTAGCGGGAGAGGAGTTATCGCAGATACGCAGTATTTT.

This clonotype was observed a handful of times. The CDR3 loop is CASSSPLAVTQYF. Written as DNA, the CDR3 is TGTGCCAGCAGCTCACCACTAGCGGTTACGCAGTATTTT. V is TRBV7-2 and J is TRBJ2-3; TRBD2 agrees at 8 bases. V was pared by 4 bases and J by 8 bases, with 5 bases of the junction left unmatched. There are 13 residues in the CDR3. CDR1 is SGHTA and CDR2 is FQGNSA in the germline V gene. Together with reference TRBV7-2 and TRBJ2-3, the CDR3 gives the full variable domain: GAGVSQSPSNKVTEKGKDVELRCDPISGHTALYWYRQSLGQGLEFLIYFQGNSAPDKSGLPSDRFSAERTGGSVSTLTIQRTQQEDSAVYLCASSSPLAVTQYFGPGTRLTVL.

V and J are TRBV5-1 and TRBJ2-7, with D perhaps matching TRBD1 (5 bases). CDR3 size: 14 residues. Germline CDR1 is SGHRS and CDR2 is YFSETQ. V lost 0 bases and J lost 7, with 14 bases in between. The CDR3 DNA is TGCGCCAGCAGCTTGGACAGGTTTTCCTCGGAGCAGTACTTC. Translating it yields CASSLDRFSSEQYF.

This clonotype has ten or more counts. The rearrangement links TRBV5-1 to TRBJ2-1, with D perhaps being TRBD1 or TRBD2 (5 bases each). Trimming took 1 base from V and 2 from J, leaving 10 bases between them. Per germline, CDR1 SGHRS and CDR2 YFSETQ. This CDR3 is 15 amino acids long. The CDR3: CASSLQGVPYNEQFF. The CDR3 DNA is TGCGCCAGCAGCTTGCAGGGAGTCCCCTACAATGAGCAGTTCTTC.

This clonotype appeared a few times. The rearrangement links TRBV5-1 to TRBJ2-7; D is unclear. This CDR3 has 14 amino acids. The V end lost 1 base, the J end lost 6 bases, and 14 bases lay between the germline ends. The germline gives CDR1 SGHRS, CDR2 YFSETQ. The CDR3 nucleotides read TGCGCCAGCAGCTTGTCACCTGCGACGGGCGAGCAGTACTTC. Residues: CASSLSPATGEQYF.

The V and J genes are TRBV7-2 and TRBJ2-7; 12 bases agree with TRBD2. V shed 0 bases, J shed 11 bases, and the junction held 11 bases outside the gene matches. This CDR3 is 16 amino acids long. Germline-derived CDR1 and CDR2 are SGHTA and FQGNSA. In nucleotides, the CDR3 is TGTGCCAGCAGCTTAGCGCAAGTCCTAGCGGGAGGGTTAGAGTACTTC. As protein: CASSLAQVLAGGLEYF.

The chain joins TRBV5-1 to TRBJ2-7; D might be TRBD1 (6 bases). This CDR3 comprises 16 residues. Germline assignment: CDR1 SGHRS and CDR2 YFSETQ. With 7 bases removed from V and 3 bases from J, the gap between germline ends came to 23 bases. This chain's CDR3 is CASGLPKGGAVYEQYF. DNA for the CDR3: TGCGCCAGCGGACTGCCCAAAGGGGGAGCAGTCTACGAGCAGTACTTC.

This clonotype was seen ten or more times. This sequence joins TRBV5-1 and TRBJ2-1; D call uncertain. The CDR3 runs 13 residues. Germline V gene lookup returns CDR1 SGHRS and CDR2 YFSETQ. V lost 0 bases, J lost 8 bases, and 9 bases lay in between. The chain's CDR3 is CASSLERLHEQFF. CDR3 sequence (DNA): TGCGCCAGCAGCTTGGAAAGGCTTCATGAGCAGTTCTTC. The full variable domain, its missing parts supplied by reference TRBV5-1 and TRBJ2-1, is KAGVTQTPRYLIKTRGQQVTLSCSPISGHRSVSWYQQTPGQGLQFLFEYFSETQRNKGNFPGRFSGRQFSNSRSEMNVSTLELGDSALYLCASSLERLHEQFFGPGTRLTVL.

This clonotype was detected a few times. The chain uses TRBV2 and TRBJ2-5, with no clear D. The CDR3 covers 13 residues. Germline V CDR1 and CDR2: SNHLY, FYNNEI. V lost 3 bases and J 2 bases, leaving 7 bases between the germline ends. The DNA for the CDR3 is TGTGCCAGCAGTGATGCAGGTCAAGAGACCCAGTACTTC. Translated: CASSDAGQETQYF.

V is TRBV11-2 and J is TRBJ2-1; 9 bases match TRBD2. The V and J ends lost 1 base and 7 bases, in that order; junction bases with no gene match: 5. CDR1 and CDR2 (germline): SGHAT, FQNNGV. The CDR3 covers 15 residues. CDR3 region: CASSLVRGLANEQFF. The CDR3 DNA sequence: TGTGCCAGCAGCTTAGTACGCGGACTAGCGAATGAGCAGTTCTTC.

This clonotype was seen repeatedly, ten times or more. The chain recombines TRBV12-3 or TRBV12-4 with TRBJ2-1, with D perhaps TRBD1 or TRBD2 (5 bases each). The V gene lost 3 bases and the J gene lost 5 bases, with 14 bases spanning the gap. The CDR3 contains 15 residues. CDR3 in amino acids: CASSLPGLRHNEQFF. In DNA form, the CDR3 reads TGTGCCAGCAGTTTGCCGGGGCTACGGCACAATGAGCAGTTCTTC.

This clonotype was seen at least ten times. The chain combines TRBV7-2 with TRBJ2-1; TRBD2 agrees at 7 bases. Trimming cost V 0 bases and J 4 bases; bases outside gene matches: 12. Germline V CDR1 and CDR2: SGHTA, FQGNSA. This CDR3 comprises 18 residues. The chain's CDR3 is CASSLAGSGASGYNEQFF. The DNA for the CDR3 is TGTGCCAGCAGCTTAGCGGGATCTGGTGCTAGCGGATACAATGAGCAGTTCTTC.

This clonotype was observed many times. This chain links TRBV7-2 with TRBJ2-5; D perhaps matches TRBD2 (6 bases). Germline lookup yields CDR1 SGHTA and CDR2 FQGNSA. The CDR3 sequence is 13 residues long. Between the trimmed V and J ends, which lost 8 bases and 4 bases, there was a span of 14 bases. DNA for the CDR3: TGTGCCAGCGAACGCGGGAACGGAGAGACCCAGTACTTC. It is translated as CASERGNGETQYF.

This clonotype was seen only a few times. The chain links TRBV4-3 to TRBJ2-7; 7 bases agree with TRBD1. CDR1 and CDR2 from the germline V gene are LGHNA and YSLEER. The CDR3 totals 15 residues. The V and J ends lost 0 bases and 2 bases, in that order; junction bases with no gene match: 4. The CDR3 DNA reads as TGCGCCAGCAGCCAAGAATCCGACAGGGCCTACGAGCAGTACTTC. This gives the protein CASSQESDRAYEQYF.

There are a few counts of this clonotype. The chain links TRBV6-5 to TRBJ2-1, with 7 bases lining up with TRBD1. In germline, CDR1 is MNHEY, CDR2 SVGAGI. V lost 6 bases and J lost 5; bases outside the gene matches: 13. CDR3 length: 16 amino acids. The CDR3, as DNA: TGTGCCAGCAGCACGCGAGGGGGCGTAAAGGACAATGAGCAGTTCTTC. Amino acid sequence: CASSTRGGVKDNEQFF.

The rearrangement links TRBV11-2 to TRBJ2-7; tentatively, D is TRBD1 (8 bases). Germline CDR1 SGHAT, CDR2 FQNNGV. The CDR3 sequence is 19 residues long. The V end lost 6 bases, the J end lost 3 bases, and 30 bases lay between the germline ends. As DNA, the CDR3 is TGTGCCAGCAGGTTTAAACCAGGGGGCGGGGGTTTAAAGAACTACGAGCAGTACTTC. It encodes CASRFKPGGGGLKNYEQYF.

This clonotype has more than one count but fewer than ten. The chain carries TRBV20-1 and TRBJ1-1, with TRBD1 as a possible D gene (5 bases). Germline V gene data show CDR1 as DFQATT and CDR2 as SNEGSKA (reference sequence). This CDR3 region has 13 residues. Trimming took 6 bases from V and 0 from J, leaving 11 bases between them. CDR3 loop: CSALAGVNTEAFF. CDR3 sequence (DNA): TGCAGTGCCCTAGCGGGGGTGAACACTGAAGCTTTCTTT.

The V call is TRBV30, the J call TRBJ1-1; no firm D call. The CDR3 loop spans 11 amino acids. V was trimmed by 3 bases and J by 1 base, leaving 3 bases between them. CDR1 GTSNPN and CDR2 SVGIG come from the germline V gene (reference sequence). The CDR3 DNA reads as TGTGCCTGGAGACAGAACACTGAAGCTTTCTTT. Translating it yields CAWRQNTEAFF.

There are a few counts of this clonotype. This chain links TRBV29-1 with TRBJ1-2, with TRBD1 as a possible D gene (5 bases). Germline CDR1 reads SQVTM; CDR2 reads ANQGSEA. Trimming took off 3 bases at V and 7 bases at J, with 18 bases between the two ends. The CDR3 totals 14 residues. The CDR3, as DNA: TGCAGCGTTGAGGGCGGGAGGGGCGCAGGTGGCTACACCTTC. Its protein product is CSVEGGRGAGGYTF.

This clonotype was detected ten times or more. One end of the junction is discordant with germline, which a read error may explain. This chain joins TRBV5-1 and TRBJ2-7; D is possibly TRBD2 (6 bases). The CDR3 consists of 13 residues. The germline V gene encodes CDR1 SGHRS and CDR2 YFSETQ. CDR3 protein: CASSLPGGVSESF. The CDR3 DNA reads TGCGCCAGCAGCTTGCCCGGAGGGGTCTCAGAGTCATTC.

This clonotype was detected only a few times. The chain is built from TRBV27 and TRBJ2-5, with D maybe TRBD1 (6 bases). CDR3 length equals 15 residues. The V end lost 2 bases, the J end lost 5 bases, and 15 bases lay between the germline ends. CDR1 MNHEY and CDR2 SMNVEV come from the germline V gene (reference sequence). CDR3 amino acids: CASSLGPGGVETQYF. The CDR3 region has the DNA TGTGCCAGCAGTTTAGGCCCTGGGGGCGTCGAGACCCAGTACTTC.

The chain is built from TRBV20-1 and TRBJ2-7, with TRBD1 identical over 9 bases. Germline CDR1 reads DFQATT; CDR2 reads SNEGSKA (reference sequence). The CDR3 sequence is 16 residues long. With 4 bases clipped from V and 2 bases from J, the junction kept 12 bases outside the gene matches. The CDR3 DNA reads TGCAGTGCTAACCCAACAGGGGGCGCGAGTACCTACGAGCAGTACTTC. Protein sequence: CSANPTGGASTYEQYF.

The rearrangement uses TRBV9 and TRBJ2-1, with 7 bases aligning to TRBD2. The trim removed 3 bases at V and 7 bases at J, leaving 10 bases unmatched. Per the germline V gene, CDR1 is SGDLS and CDR2 is YYNGEE. The CDR3 runs to 15 residues. CDR3 loop: CASSALWEGPNEQFF. Here the CDR3 DNA reads TGTGCCAGCAGCGCCTTGTGGGAGGGCCCGAATGAGCAGTTCTTC.

The CDR3 DNA is TGTGCCAGCAGTTACTTCGGGCCTAGCTCCTACGAGCAGTACTTC. Its protein is CASSYFGPSSYEQYF. This chain connects TRBV6-2 or TRBV6-3 to TRBJ2-7; unclear D gene. The germline V gene has CDR1 MNHEY and CDR2 SVGEGT. This CDR3 spans 15 amino acids. Trimming pared 1 base from V and 0 bases from J, leaving 10 bases between.

This clonotype was observed a handful of times. The gene calls are TRBV12-3 or TRBV12-4 and TRBJ2-6; 7 bases are a match to TRBD2. V shed 3 bases and J 3 bases; nucleotides not matched to a gene: 8. This CDR3 is 17 amino acids long. CDR3 residues: CASSFWGRANGANVLTF. In DNA, the CDR3 is TGTGCCAGCAGTTTTTGGGGGAGGGCCAATGGGGCCAACGTCCTGACTTTC.

This clonotype was seen at least ten times. The V and J genes are TRBV7-8 and TRBJ2-7, with 10 bases lining up with TRBD1. Germline V gene data show CDR1 as SGHVS and CDR2 as FQNEAQ. Unmatched junction bases numbered 9, after V lost 5 bases and J lost 8 bases. The CDR3 has 14 amino acids. Here the CDR3 DNA reads TGTGCCAGCAGCCCGGGGACAGGGGAAGAGAAGCAGTACGTC. It specifies CASSPGTGEEKQYV.